A single sample is the source of the 26 T cell receptor beta chains below, sequenced in a study of shared clonotypes between healthy human individuals. Measured with immunoSEQ multiplex PCR; TCRdb has only the in-frame clones, and not every one. Found here are 950,000 to 1,300,000 clones, about 74% of them singletons; the top ten hold approximately 1.5%. The sample consisted of memory CD4+ T cells sorted from blood. Subset here: CD45RA-negative fraction. These receptors originate from a man between 18 and 29 years old in good health.

This clone was detected ten times or more. V and J are TRBV28 and TRBJ1-2; no reliable D call. Germline V gene lookup returns CDR1 MDHEN and CDR2 SYDVKM. Deletions cut 7 bases from V and 9 bases from J, with 12 bases between. The CDR3 is 11 residues long. DNA for the CDR3: TGTGCCAGCAAGGCCGAACAGAGCTACACCTTC. Its translation: CASKAEQSYTF.

The rearrangement links TRBV11-3 to TRBJ2-3, with 7 bases identical to TRBD1. Trimming cost V 5 bases and J 4 bases; bases outside gene matches: 9. Looked up from germline, CDR1 is SGHNT and CDR2 is YENEEA. This CDR3 contains 15 residues. CDR3 sequence reads: CASSQHRGPSDTQYF. The CDR3 nucleotides are TGTGCCAGCAGCCAACACAGGGGCCCATCAGATACGCAGTATTTT. The full variable domain, its missing parts supplied by reference TRBV11-3 and TRBJ2-3, is EAGVVQSPRYKIIEKKQPVAFWCNPISGHNTLYWYLQNLGQGPELLIRYENEEAVDDSQLPKDRFSAERLKGVDSTLKIQPAELGDSAVYLCASSQHRGPSDTQYFGPGTRLTVL.

The rearrangement links TRBV5-4 to TRBJ2-4; perhaps D is TRBD1 or TRBD2 (5 bases each). Trimming stripped 0 bases from V and 6 bases from J, with 13 bases between. The CDR3 length is 15 residues. Germline V lookup: CDR1 SGHNT, CDR2 YYREEE (reference sequence). CDR3 region: CASSLELGPSNIQYF. DNA of the CDR3: TGTGCCAGCAGCTTGGAGTTGGGACCATCAAACATTCAGTACTTC. The entire variable domain, with the rest obtained from reference TRBV5-4 and TRBJ2-4, is as follows: ETGVTQSPTHLIKTRGQQVTLRCSSQSGHNTVSWYQQALGQGPQFIFQYYREEENGRGNFPPRFSGLQFPNYSSELNVNALELDDSALYLCASSLELGPSNIQYFGAGTRLSVL.

On this clone: Since a much larger clone is just one base distant, this may be a read error. Distinct nucleotide sequences in the sample also encode this CDR3. The rearrangement uses TRBV10-2 and TRBJ2-3, with a tentative D call TRBD2 (5 bases). Germline V gene data show CDR1 as WSHSY and CDR2 as SAAADI. The CDR3 loop spans 15 amino acids. CDR3 loop: CASTMTNPSTDTQYF. CDR3 DNA sequence: TGCGCCAGCACTATGACTAACCCTAGCACAGATACGCAATATTTT.

There are a few counts of this clone. J is TRBJ1-1 and V is TRBV30, with TRBD1 identical over 8 bases. This CDR3 region has 17 residues. Germline loops: CDR1 GTSNPN, CDR2 SVGIG (reference sequence). The V and J ends lost 3 bases and 0 bases, in that order; junction bases with no gene match: 12. DNA of the CDR3: TGTGCCTGGAGGAAAATGGGGACAGGTCGTTTGAACACTGAAGCTTTCTTT. It specifies CAWRKMGTGRLNTEAFF. Drawing the rest from reference TRBV30 and TRBJ1-1, the complete variable domain is SQTIHQWPATLVQPVGSPLSLECTVEGTSNPNLYWYRQAAGRGLQLLFYSVGIGQISSEVPQNLSASRPQDRQFILSSKKLLLSDSGFYLCAWRKMGTGRLNTEAFFGQGTRLTVV.

J is TRBJ1-2 and V is TRBV10-3; D gene ambiguous. Germline loops: CDR1 ENHRY, CDR2 SYGVKD. CDR3 size: 15 residues. Trimming stripped 6 bases from V and 4 bases from J, with 18 bases between. The CDR3 reads CAIREAPSGSYGYTF. CDR3 bases: TGTGCCATCAGAGAAGCCCCCTCGGGGTCCTATGGCTACACCTTC.

The J gene is TRBJ2-3, the V gene TRBV18, with a possible D match to TRBD1 (5 bases). This CDR3 spans 16 amino acids. Deletions cut 3 bases from V and 0 bases from J, with 13 bases between. CDR1 and CDR2 (germline): KGHSH, LQKENI. CDR3 DNA sequence: TGTGCCAGCTCACCGGAACGACAGTTGAGCACAGATACGCAGTATTTT. Translation gives CASSPERQLSTDTQYF.

V is TRBV6-1 and J is TRBJ1-2; 7 nucleotides match TRBD1. The CDR3 is 14 residues long. Per germline, CDR1 MNHNS and CDR2 SASEGT. The ends lost 6 bases at V and 2 bases at J; junction bases unmatched: 6. DNA for the CDR3: TGTGCCAGCAGGGCTACAGGGGCAAACTATGGCTACACCTTC. This encodes CASRATGANYGYTF.

CDR3 residues: CASSLVGGGRNNQPQHF. The CDR3 coding sequence is TGTGCCAGCAGCTTAGTTGGGGGGGGAAGAAACAATCAGCCCCAGCATTTT. The chain joins TRBV7-8 to TRBJ1-5; possible D gene TRBD1, 5 bases. CDR1 SGHVS and CDR2 FQNEAQ come from the germline V gene. Trimming stripped 1 base from V and 3 bases from J, with 16 bases between. CDR3 length: 17 residues.

The J gene is TRBJ1-4, the V gene TRBV7-9; weak D call: TRBD1 (5 bases). Germline CDR1 and CDR2: SEHNR and FQNEAQ (reference sequence). The CDR3 has 17 residues. Trimming took 0 bases from V and 4 from J, leaving 15 bases between them. CDR3 residues: CASSLATPGLSNEKLFF. The CDR3 DNA reads TGTGCCAGCAGCTTAGCGACCCCGGGACTGAGTAATGAAAAACTGTTTTTT.

The gene calls are TRBV10-3 and TRBJ1-4, with TRBD1 as a possible D gene (6 bases). This CDR3 is 14 amino acids long. Trimming left V 0 bases short and J 7 bases short, with 9 bases between. Germline CDR1 reads ENHRY; CDR2 reads SYGVKD. The CDR3 DNA reads as TGTGCCATCAGTGAGTCGCTGGGGGCTGAAAAACTGTTTTTT. It encodes CAISESLGAEKLFF.

This clone was found a few times. This chain connects TRBV7-3 to TRBJ1-1, with 7 bases matching TRBD1. V gave up 1 base and J gave up 6 bases; unmatched junction bases: 8. Germline lookup yields CDR1 SGHTA and CDR2 FQGTGA. CDR3 size: 15 residues. Here the CDR3 DNA reads TGTGCCAGCAGCTTAAGACAGGGTCCCTGGGCTGAAGCTTTCTTT. This translates into CASSLRQGPWAEAFF. The full variable domain, its missing parts supplied by reference TRBV7-3 and TRBJ1-1, is GAGVSQTPSNKVTEKGKYVELRCDPISGHTALYWYRQSLGQGPEFLIYFQGTGAADDSGLPNDRFFAVRPEGSVSTLKIQRTERGDSAVYLCASSLRQGPWAEAFFGQGTRLTVV.

The V call is TRBV9, the J call TRBJ2-3, with D unresolved. Trimming removed 7 bases at V and 2 bases at J, with 8 bases between. Per the germline V gene, CDR1 is SGDLS and CDR2 is YYNGEE. There are 12 residues in the CDR3. The CDR3 DNA is TGTGCCAGCGGCAAAGACACAGATACGCAGTATTTT. Its translation: CASGKDTDTQYF.

V is TRBV5-4 and J is TRBJ2-5; no clear D gene. There are 16 residues in the CDR3. Trimming stripped 3 bases from V and 1 base from J, with 16 bases between. CDR1 and CDR2 from the germline V gene are SGHNT and YYREEE (reference sequence). For the CDR3, the DNA is TGTGCCAGCAGCTCCGGTGGTTCACACTCCCAAGAGACCCAGTACTTC. Translating it yields CASSSGGSHSQETQYF.

This chain connects TRBV28 to TRBJ1-6; D is perhaps TRBD1 (6 bases). The CDR3 loop spans 17 amino acids. Germline assignment: CDR1 MDHEN and CDR2 SYDVKM. Deletions cut 6 bases from V and 0 bases from J, with 15 bases between. The CDR3 here is CASRDAYRDSYNSPLHF. CDR3 coding DNA: TGTGCCAGCAGGGATGCCTACAGGGACTCCTATAATTCACCCCTCCACTTT.

The CDR3: CASSVSSNTGELFF. Written as DNA, the CDR3 is TGTGCCAGCAGCGTCAGCAGCAACACCGGGGAGCTGTTTTTT. The chain links TRBV9 to TRBJ2-2; D is unclear. Per germline, CDR1 SGDLS and CDR2 YYNGEE. There are 14 residues in the CDR3. Trimming pared 2 bases from V and 2 bases from J, leaving 7 bases between.

CDR3 residues: CASKRTSGGYGNEQFF. The CDR3 coding sequence is TGCGCCAGCAAACGGACTAGCGGAGGGTATGGCAATGAGCAGTTCTTC. The chain couples TRBV5-1 to TRBJ2-1; 10 nucleotides agree with TRBD2. With 6 bases clipped from V and 6 bases from J, the junction kept 12 bases outside the gene matches. CDR1 is SGHRS and CDR2 is YFSETQ in the germline V gene. The CDR3 runs 16 residues.

This chain joins TRBV4-1 and TRBJ1-4, with 7 bases matching TRBD1. This CDR3 has 15 residues. J was trimmed by 5 bases and V by 2 bases; bases with no gene match: 5. Germline assignment: CDR1 MGHRA and CDR2 YSYEKL. The CDR3 region is CASSQPDRVNEKLFF. CDR3 in DNA: TGCGCCAGCAGCCAACCAGACAGGGTGAATGAAAAACTGTTTTTT.

The chain links TRBV6-5 to TRBJ2-7, with D perhaps matching TRBD1 or TRBD2 (5 bases each). The CDR3 extends over 14 amino acids. CDR1 MNHEY and CDR2 SVGAGI come from the germline V gene. Trimming removed 2 bases from V and 3 bases from J, with 11 bases in between. The CDR3 loop is CASSYRDAGYEQYF. CDR3 coding DNA: TGTGCCAGCAGTTACCGGGACGCAGGCTACGAGCAGTACTTC.

Details on this clone: The sample has other DNA sequences that encode this CDR3 too. The chain uses TRBV15 and TRBJ1-2, with D possibly being TRBD1 (5 bases). Trimming left V 0 bases short and J 2 bases short, with 10 bases between. This CDR3 contains 15 residues. Germline CDR1 and CDR2: LNHNV and YYDKDF (reference sequence). CDR3 nucleotide sequence: TGTGCCACCAGCAGAGATCTGGCAGGGAACTATGGCTACACCTTC. Protein product: CATSRDLAGNYGYTF.

CDR3: CASSPAWASESSYEQYF. CDR3 nucleotide sequence: TGTGCCAGCTCTCCCGCATGGGCTAGCGAGAGCTCCTACGAGCAGTACTTC. J is TRBJ2-7 and V is TRBV18; TRBD2 is a possible D gene (6 bases). The germline V and J ends were trimmed by 6 bases and 0 bases, with 21 bases remaining between them. This CDR3 has 17 amino acids. The germline gives CDR1 KGHSH, CDR2 LQKENI.

The chain joins TRBV7-9 to TRBJ2-7, with 7 bases matching TRBD1. J lost 5 bases, V lost 1 base, and 5 bases had no gene match. This CDR3 has 14 residues. Germline CDR1 reads SEHNR; CDR2 reads FQNEAQ (reference sequence). The CDR3 bases are TGTGCCAGCAGCTTAGTGACAGGGACGAACGAGCAGTACTTC. The encoded protein is CASSLVTGTNEQYF. Supplemented by reference TRBV7-9 and TRBJ2-7, the full variable domain reads DTGVSQNPRHKITKRGQNVTFRCDPISEHNRLYWYRQTLGQGPEFLTYFQNEAQLEKSRLLSDRFSAERPKGSFSTLEIQRTEQGDSAMYLCASSLVTGTNEQYFGPGTRLTVT.

The rearrangement joins TRBV10-2 to TRBJ2-7, with TRBD1 as a possible D gene (6 bases). The CDR3 contains 12 residues. CDR1 and CDR2 (germline): WSHSY, SAAADI. With 5 bases removed from V and 2 bases from J, the gap between germline ends came to 7 bases. This CDR3 reads CASSPGAYEQYF. In nucleotides, the CDR3 is TGCGCCAGCAGTCCAGGGGCCTACGAGCAGTACTTC.

The CDR3 loop is CASSQGQGITDTQYF. CDR3 DNA: TGCGCCAGCAGCCAGGGACAGGGGATCACAGATACGCAGTATTTT. The chain employs TRBV5-1 and TRBJ2-3; the match to TRBD1 covers 10 bases. J gave up 2 bases and V 4 bases, and 4 bases lay outside the gene matches. Germline CDR1 SGHRS, CDR2 YFSETQ. The CDR3 spans 15 residues.

This clone was found once. A much bigger clone sits one base away, suggesting this may be a read error. This chain links TRBV5-1 with TRBJ2-5; 9 nucleotides align to TRBD1. Germline V CDR1 and CDR2: SGHRS, YFSETQ. The CDR3 has 16 amino acids. CDR3 DNA sequence: TGCACCAGCAGCTTGGAGGGGACAGGGAGGGCAGAGACCCAGTACTTC. This encodes CTSSLEGTGRAETQYF. Supplemented by reference TRBV5-1 and TRBJ2-5, the full variable domain reads KAGVTQTPRYLIKTRGQQVTLSCSPISGHRSVSWYQQTPGQGLQFLFEYFSETQRNKGNFPGRFSGRQFSNSRSEMNVSTLELGDSALYLCTSSLEGTGRAETQYFGPGTRLLVL.

The chain couples TRBV14 to TRBJ1-2; tentative D call: TRBD1 (6 bases). CDR1 SGHDN and CDR2 FVKESK come from the germline V gene. The germline V and J ends were trimmed by 1 base and 7 bases, with 10 bases remaining between them. This CDR3 is 13 amino acids long. Here the CDR3 reads CASSQAGDRGYTF. The DNA for the CDR3 is TGTGCCAGCAGCCAAGCAGGGGATCGTGGCTACACCTTC.